A single sample is the source of the 21 T cell receptor beta chains below, sequenced in a study of T cell responses to AZD1222 COVID-19 vaccine. Measured with immunoSEQ multiplex PCR; TCRdb has only the in-frame clones, and not every one. The sample lists some 99,000 clones, 88% occurring once. The sequences come from peripheral blood, collected on day 0 of AZD1222 vaccination. The receptors originated from an adult in good health.

This chain connects TRBV10-3 to TRBJ1-2; 8 nucleotides align to TRBD1. This CDR3 has 19 amino acids. Trimming took 4 bases from V and 1 from J; bases not matched to a gene: 17. Germline-derived CDR1 and CDR2 are ENHRY and SYGVKD. The CDR3 reads CAISGQIHRGMEINYGYTF. CDR3 DNA sequence: TGTGCCATCAGTGGCCAAATACACAGGGGGATGGAGATTAACTATGGCTACACCTTC.

This clone was observed once. V usage is TRBV7-7 and J usage is TRBJ2-3; 10 nucleotides align to TRBD2. Germline V lookup: CDR1 SSHAT, CDR2 FNYEAQ (reference sequence). The CDR3 totals 15 residues. Trimming at V came to 5 bases and at J to 1 base, leaving 3 bases not matched to a gene. The CDR3 loop reads CASSPTSGGTDTQYF. The CDR3 region has the DNA TGTGCCAGCAGCCCCACTAGCGGGGGCACAGATACGCAGTATTTT.

V and J are TRBV5-6 and TRBJ2-5, with 10 bases lining up with TRBD2. V lost 1 base and J lost 1; bases outside the gene matches: 4. Per germline, CDR1 SGHDT and CDR2 YYEEEE. The CDR3 runs 16 residues. As DNA, the CDR3 is TGTGCCAGCAGCTTGACTAGCGGGGCCATCCAAGAGACCCAGTACTTC. It specifies CASSLTSGAIQETQYF. The full variable domain, its missing parts supplied by reference TRBV5-6 and TRBJ2-5, is DAGVTQSPTHLIKTRGQQVTLRCSPKSGHDTVSWYQQALGQGPQFIFQYYEEEERQRGNFPDRFSGHQFPNYSSELNVNALLLGDSALYLCASSLTSGAIQETQYFGPGTRLLVL.

The chain joins TRBV28 to TRBJ2-1; TRBD1 matches at 8 bases. CDR1 is MDHEN, CDR2 SYDVKM, per germline. CDR3 length: 15 residues. The V and J ends lost 5 bases and 9 bases, in that order; junction bases with no gene match: 12. CDR3 bases: TGTGCCAGCAGTCCTGGACAGGGATGGTTCACTGAGCAGTTCTTC. This translates into CASSPGQGWFTEQFF.

The chain is built from TRBV12-5 and TRBJ2-1; D is unresolved. Between the trimmed V and J ends, which lost 7 bases and 12 bases, there was a span of 7 bases. The CDR3 runs to 9 residues. CDR1 and CDR2 (germline): LGHNT, FRNRAP. The CDR3 here is CASATRQFF. CDR3 DNA: TGTGCTAGTGCCACAAGGCAGTTCTTC.

This chain links TRBV19 with TRBJ1-6; 10 nucleotides match TRBD1. V shed 5 bases, J shed 7 bases, and the junction held 8 bases outside the gene matches. Germline V gives CDR1 LNHDA, CDR2 SQIVND (reference sequence). This CDR3 region has 16 residues. In DNA form, the CDR3 reads TGTGCCAGTAGTTCTACGACAGGGGGCTCGAATTCACCCCTCCACTTT. This translates into CASSSTTGGSNSPLHF.

A remark on this clone: Other nucleotide sequences from this sample produce the same CDR3. The chain joins TRBV5-5 to TRBJ2-7; 7 bases are a match to TRBD2. The ends lost 0 bases at V and 1 base at J; junction bases unmatched: 4. The length of the CDR3 is 15 residues. Germline loops: CDR1 SGHKS, CDR2 YYEKEE (reference sequence). The CDR3: CASSLAWGGSYEQYF. In nucleotides, the CDR3 is TGTGCCAGCAGCTTGGCCTGGGGGGGATCCTACGAGCAGTACTTC.

The rearrangement uses TRBV16 and TRBJ1-4; D gene unclear. Trimming pared 1 base from V and 3 bases from J, leaving 9 bases between. The germline V gene has CDR1 KGHSY and CDR2 FQNENV. The CDR3 is 15 amino acids. The CDR3 loop is CASSQFKGSNEKLFF. Here the CDR3 DNA reads TGTGCCAGCAGCCAATTTAAAGGCTCTAATGAAAAACTGTTTTTT. Full variable domain (missing parts from reference TRBV16 and TRBJ1-4): GEEVAQTPKHLVRGEGQKAKLYCAPIKGHSYVFWYQQVLKNEFKFLISFQNENVFDETGMPKERFSAKCLPNSPCSLEIQATKLEDSAVYFCASSQFKGSNEKLFFGSGTQLSVL.

The CDR3 loop reads CASIVGTENTEAFF. CDR3 nucleotides: TGTGCCAGCATTGTGGGGACAGAGAACACTGAAGCTTTCTTT. This chain links TRBV7-9 with TRBJ1-1, with 7 bases identical to TRBD1. The V segment lost 7 bases and the J segment 1 base; nucleotides outside the gene matches: 6. The CDR3 covers 14 residues. Germline assignment: CDR1 SEHNR and CDR2 FQNEAQ (reference sequence).

The chain uses TRBV6-5 and TRBJ1-5; TRBD1 aligns across 9 bases. Trimming at V came to 6 bases and at J to 5 bases, leaving 8 bases not matched to a gene. There are 15 residues in the CDR3. Germline CDR1 is MNHEY and CDR2 is SVGAGI. CDR3 bases: TGTGCCAGCAGGACCGGGACAGGGTCGCATCAGCCCCAGCATTTT. It codes for CASRTGTGSHQPQHF.

The chain links TRBV29-1 to TRBJ2-1; TRBD2 agrees at 10 bases. This CDR3 spans 16 amino acids. J was trimmed by 0 bases and V by 7 bases; bases with no gene match: 9. Per germline, CDR1 SQVTM and CDR2 ANQGSEA. The CDR3 DNA reads as TGCAGCGGCATCGGGACTAGCGTTAGCTCCTACAATGAGCAGTTCTTC. Its protein is CSGIGTSVSSYNEQFF.

The chain links TRBV4-2 to TRBJ2-2; 9 nucleotides match TRBD2. Germline V lookup: CDR1 LGHNA, CDR2 YNFKEQ. CDR3 length: 19 residues. J lost 8 bases, V lost 2 bases, and 18 bases had no gene match. The CDR3 coding sequence is TGTGCCAGCAGCCAATTTAGCGGGGGTGGGGGTGTTGCTGCTGGGGAGCTGTTTTTT. It encodes CASSQFSGGGGVAAGELFF.

The rearrangement joins TRBV7-2 to TRBJ2-7, with 16 bases identical to TRBD2. The CDR3 runs to 15 residues. With 5 bases clipped from V and 10 bases from J, the junction kept 8 bases outside the gene matches. Looked up from germline, CDR1 is SGHTA and CDR2 is FQGNSA. CDR3 residues: CASSPGTSGGAGQYF. The DNA for the CDR3 is TGTGCCAGCAGCCCTGGGACTAGCGGGGGGGCGGGTCAGTACTTC.

The chain carries TRBV25-1 and TRBJ2-1; D ambiguous. Per the germline V gene, CDR1 is MGHDK and CDR2 is SYGVNS. V was cut by 5 bases and J by 0 bases, with 20 bases left in between. The CDR3 covers 18 residues. CDR3 bases: TGTGCCAGCAGTAATCAAGCTAGGAGCAGATTCTCCTACAATGAGCAGTTCTTC. It specifies CASSNQARSRFSYNEQFF.

About this clone itself: The same CDR3 arises from other DNA sequences in this sample as well. This chain connects TRBV9 to TRBJ1-1; D might be TRBD1 (6 bases). The CDR3 extends over 15 amino acids. The V end was cut by 0 bases, the J end by 2 bases, with 11 bases between. Looked up from germline, CDR1 is SGDLS and CDR2 is YYNGEE. The CDR3 DNA sequence: TGTGCCAGCAGCGTAGGTACAGGGCCAAACACTGAAGCTTTCTTT. Protein sequence: CASSVGTGPNTEAFF.

CDR3 DNA sequence: TGTGCCTGGAGTGTGGACAGGGTTCAGCCCCAGCATTTT. This encodes CAWSVDRVQPQHF. The rearrangement links TRBV30 to TRBJ1-5, with 8 bases matching TRBD1. In germline, CDR1 is GTSNPN, CDR2 SVGIG (reference sequence). The CDR3 contains 13 residues. Trimming removed 0 bases from V and 6 bases from J; junction bases left unmatched: 1.

This rearrangement joins TRBV27 to TRBJ2-1, with 7 positions matching TRBD2. Trimming took 5 bases from V and 4 from J; bases not matched to a gene: 17. The CDR3 length is 18 residues. Germline V gene lookup returns CDR1 MNHEY and CDR2 SMNVEV (reference sequence). CDR3: CASSPRGIREGAYNEQFF. The CDR3 nucleotides read TGTGCCAGCAGTCCTCGGGGGATTAGGGAGGGTGCTTACAATGAGCAGTTCTTC.

The gene calls are TRBV7-3 and TRBJ2-1; 9 bases fit TRBD2. This CDR3 comprises 17 residues. V shed 4 bases, J shed 1 base, and the junction held 8 bases outside the gene matches. The germline gives CDR1 SGHTA, CDR2 FQGTGA. This chain's CDR3 is CASSSTAGGTSYNEQFF. CDR3 nucleotides: TGTGCCAGCAGCTCGACGGCGGGAGGGACGTCCTACAATGAGCAGTTCTTC.

As concerns this clone: The same CDR3 is also encoded by other DNA sequences in this sample. The chain links TRBV3-1 (or the pseudogene TRBV3-2) to TRBJ1-1; D unresolved. In germline, CDR1 is LGHDT, CDR2 YNNKEL (reference sequence). CDR3 length: 11 amino acids. Trimming cost V 0 bases and J 9 bases, with 5 bases left between them. This chain's CDR3 is CASSQDGKAFF. CDR3 DNA: TGTGCCAGCAGCCAAGACGGCAAAGCTTTCTTT.

This chain links TRBV29-1 with TRBJ2-1, with TRBD1 matching 8 bases. Germline V gives CDR1 SQVTM, CDR2 ANQGSEA. V trimming: 3 bases; J trimming: 5 bases; junction bases outside the gene matches: 6. The CDR3 is 14 residues long. The CDR3 DNA sequence: TGCAGCGTTGACCCAGGGGGCACGAACAATGAGCAGTTCTTC. Translated, it gives CSVDPGGTNNEQFF.

This chain joins TRBV14 and TRBJ2-1, with D maybe TRBD2 (5 bases). There are 17 residues in the CDR3. The germline V and J ends were trimmed by 1 base and 2 bases, with 15 bases remaining between them. Germline CDR1 reads SGHDN; CDR2 reads FVKESK. The CDR3 loop reads CASSQVLGLAPYNEQFF. The CDR3 bases are TGTGCCAGCAGCCAAGTCCTTGGGCTAGCCCCCTACAATGAGCAGTTCTTC.